The present T cell receptor (beta chain) was sequenced within a study of PD-L1 blockade in urothelial cancer. Study-level information: Atezolizumab therapy began for patients at some point between 2014 and 2015, dosed at 1,200 mg intravenously every 3 weeks. There were a median of approximately 150,000 T cells in blood samples.

The time point denotes: pretreatment peripheral blood. CDR1 SNHLY and CDR2 FYNNEI come from the germline V gene. V trimming: 6 bases; J trimming: 5 bases; junction bases outside the gene matches: 4. The CDR3 has 15 residues. TCRdb's copy holds only in-frame clones and misses some; the assay was immunoSEQ multiplex PCR. This table holds approximately 50,000 clones, about 86% found once. The V and J genes are TRBV2 and TRBJ1-4, with TRBD1 matching over 12 bases. The clonotype was recovered from a man between 65 and 79 years old with urothelial cancer. Material: PBMCs, obtained around atezolizumab (anti-PD-L1) treatment. In DNA, the CDR3 is TGTGCCAGCAGGGCCGGGACAGGGGGCAATGAAAAACTGTTTTTT. It specifies CASRAGTGGNEKLFF. The full variable domain, its missing parts supplied by reference TRBV2 and TRBJ1-4, is EPEVTQTPSHQVTQMGQEVILRCVPISNHLYFYWYRQILGQKVEFLVSFYNNEISEKSEIFDDQFSVERPDGSNFTLKIRSTKLEDSAMYFCASRAGTGGNEKLFFGSGTQLSVL.